Presented here are 5 T cell receptor beta chains from one specimen sequenced in a study. TCRdb called the RT-PCR reads again in MiXCR, with one record for every CDR3 protein. Among fewer than 800,000 distinct CDR3 sequences listed, 13% to 15% were seen once. Material: memory CD4+ T cells from blood. These receptor sequences come from a female donor in good health, serving as a healthy control.

This clonotype appeared a few times. The chain joins TRBV10-3 to TRBJ1-2, with TRBD1 matching 7 bases. This CDR3 contains 12 residues. The germline V gene encodes CDR1 ENHRY and CDR2 SYGVKD. Trimming removed 4 bases from V and 4 bases from J; junction bases left unmatched: 0. The CDR3 loop reads CAISGDSYGYTF. CDR3 sequence (DNA): TGTGCCATCAGTGGGGACAGCTATGGCTACACCTTC.

A note on this clonotype: The junction differs from germline at one of its ends, possibly a read error. The V gene is TRBV9, the J gene TRBJ1-6; D remains unclear. CDR3 length: 15 residues. CDR1 and CDR2 from the germline V gene are SGDLS and YYNGEE. The CDR3 nucleotides read TGTGCCAGCAGCGTAGATTATACCTCGGATTCACACCTCCACTTT. This codes for CASSVDYTSDSHLHF.

V is TRBV29-1 and J is TRBJ2-5; a weak D match, TRBD1 (5 bases). The CDR3 covers 13 residues. In germline, CDR1 is SQVTM, CDR2 ANQGSEA. The ends were cut back, 4 bases at V and 2 bases at J, with 11 bases in the middle. The CDR3 protein is CSVGFRAQETQYF. DNA of the CDR3: TGCAGCGTTGGTTTCAGGGCACAAGAGACCCAGTACTTC.

Remarks on this clonotype: This sequence may be a read error, since a much larger clone differs from it by one base. Without the conserved terminal phenylalanine or tryptophan, this CDR3 likely stems from a read error. The genes are TRBV12-3 or TRBV12-4 and TRBJ1-2; 11 nucleotides match TRBD1. This CDR3 region has 14 residues. Unmatched junction bases numbered 2, after V lost 1 base and J lost 7 bases. For the CDR3, the DNA is TGTGCCAGCAGTTTAGGGGACAGGGGGATTGGCTACACCTTG. Protein product: CASSLGDRGIGYTL.

V is TRBV5-1 and J is TRBJ1-1; unclear D gene. The CDR3 runs 14 residues. The germline V gene has CDR1 SGHRS and CDR2 YFSETQ. Trimming stripped 3 bases from V and 1 base from J, with 10 bases between. CDR3 in DNA: TGCGCCAGCAGCTCTACGACTGAGAACACTGAAGCTTTCTTT. Its translation: CASSSTTENTEAFF.